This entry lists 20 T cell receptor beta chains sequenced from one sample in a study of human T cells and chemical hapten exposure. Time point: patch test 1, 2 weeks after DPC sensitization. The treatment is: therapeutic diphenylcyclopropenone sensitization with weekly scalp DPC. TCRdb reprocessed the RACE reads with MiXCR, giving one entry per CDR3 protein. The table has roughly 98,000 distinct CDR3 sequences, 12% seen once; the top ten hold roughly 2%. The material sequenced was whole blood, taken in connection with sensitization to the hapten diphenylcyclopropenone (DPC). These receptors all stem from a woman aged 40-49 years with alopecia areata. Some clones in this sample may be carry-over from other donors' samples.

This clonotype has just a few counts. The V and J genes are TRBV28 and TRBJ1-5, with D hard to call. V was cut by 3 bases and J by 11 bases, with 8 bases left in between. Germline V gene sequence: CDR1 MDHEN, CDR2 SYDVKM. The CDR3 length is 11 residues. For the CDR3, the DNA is TGTGCCAGCAGTTTGGCGGGTACCCAGCATTTT. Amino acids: CASSLAGTQHF.

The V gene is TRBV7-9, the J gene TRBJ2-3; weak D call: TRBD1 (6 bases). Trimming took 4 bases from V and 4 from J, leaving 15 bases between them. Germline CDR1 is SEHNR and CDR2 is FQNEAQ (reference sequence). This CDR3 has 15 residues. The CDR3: CASSSFNRAADTQYF. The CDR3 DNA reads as TGTGCCAGCAGCTCATTCAACAGGGCCGCAGATACGCAGTATTTT.

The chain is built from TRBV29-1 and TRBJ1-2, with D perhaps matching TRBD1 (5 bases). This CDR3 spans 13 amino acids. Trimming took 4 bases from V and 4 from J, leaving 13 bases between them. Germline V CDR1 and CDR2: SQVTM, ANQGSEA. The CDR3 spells CSVVRGSGYGYTF. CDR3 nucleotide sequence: TGCAGCGTTGTGAGGGGATCTGGCTATGGCTACACCTTC.

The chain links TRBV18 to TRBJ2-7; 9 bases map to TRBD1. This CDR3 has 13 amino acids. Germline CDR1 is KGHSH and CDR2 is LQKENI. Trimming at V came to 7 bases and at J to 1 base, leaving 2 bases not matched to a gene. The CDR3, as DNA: TGTGCCAGCTGGGGGACAGGGTCCTACGAGCAGTACTTC. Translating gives CASWGTGSYEQYF. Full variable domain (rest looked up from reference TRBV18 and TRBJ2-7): NAGVMQNPRHLVRRRGQEARLRCSPMKGHSHVYWYRQLPEEGLKFMVYLQKENIIDESGMPKERFSAEFPKEGPSILRIQQVVRGDSAAYFCASWGTGSYEQYFGPGTRLTVT.

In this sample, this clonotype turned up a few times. The DNA for the CDR3 is TGTGCCAGCGGACCACATGGCGGTTTAGCTTTCTTT. Translation gives CASGPHGGLAFF. The chain recombines TRBV28 with TRBJ1-1; D is undetermined. The CDR3 extends over 12 amino acids. Germline CDR1 reads MDHEN; CDR2 reads SYDVKM. The ends were cut back, 8 bases at V and 10 bases at J, with 17 bases in the middle. The full variable domain, in which reference TRBV28 and TRBJ1-1 provide the parts outside the CDR3, is DVKVTQSSRYLVKRTGEKVFLECVQDMDHENMFWYRQDPGLGLRLIYFSYDVKMKEKGDIPEGYSVSREKKERFSLILESASTNQTSMYLCASGPHGGLAFFGQGTRLTVV.

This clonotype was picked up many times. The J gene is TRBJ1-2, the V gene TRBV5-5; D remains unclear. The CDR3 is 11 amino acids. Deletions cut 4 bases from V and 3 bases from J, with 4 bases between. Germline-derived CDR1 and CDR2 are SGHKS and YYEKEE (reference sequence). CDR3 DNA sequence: TGTGCCAGCAGCATGGACTATGGCTACACCTTC. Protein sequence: CASSMDYGYTF.

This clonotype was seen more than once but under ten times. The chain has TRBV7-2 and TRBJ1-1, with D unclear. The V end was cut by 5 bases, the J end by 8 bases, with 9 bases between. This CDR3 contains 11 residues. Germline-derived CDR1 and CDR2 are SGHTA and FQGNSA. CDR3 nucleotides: TGTGCCAGCAGCCCAGCCATCGAAGCTTTCTTT. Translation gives CASSPAIEAFF.

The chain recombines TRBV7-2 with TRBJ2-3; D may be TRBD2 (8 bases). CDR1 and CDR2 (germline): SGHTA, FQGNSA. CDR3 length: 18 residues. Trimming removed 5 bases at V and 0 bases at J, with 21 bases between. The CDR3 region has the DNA TGTGCCAGCAGCCAAAAGGGGGCTAGCGGGCCTAGCACAGATACGCAGTATTTT. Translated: CASSQKGASGPSTDTQYF.

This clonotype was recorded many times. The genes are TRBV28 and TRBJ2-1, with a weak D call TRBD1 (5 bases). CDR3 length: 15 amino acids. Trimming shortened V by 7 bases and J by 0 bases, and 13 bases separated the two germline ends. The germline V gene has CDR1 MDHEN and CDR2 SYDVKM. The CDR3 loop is CASTPNRISYNEQFF. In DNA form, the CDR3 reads TGTGCCAGCACCCCTAACAGGATCTCCTACAATGAGCAGTTCTTC.

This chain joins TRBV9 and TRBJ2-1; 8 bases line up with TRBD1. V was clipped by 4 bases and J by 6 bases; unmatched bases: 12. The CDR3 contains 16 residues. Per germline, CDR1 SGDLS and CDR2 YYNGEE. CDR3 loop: CASSSGGRSPLNEQFF. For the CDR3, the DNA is TGTGCCAGCAGCTCAGGGGGCCGCTCCCCCCTCAATGAGCAGTTCTTC.

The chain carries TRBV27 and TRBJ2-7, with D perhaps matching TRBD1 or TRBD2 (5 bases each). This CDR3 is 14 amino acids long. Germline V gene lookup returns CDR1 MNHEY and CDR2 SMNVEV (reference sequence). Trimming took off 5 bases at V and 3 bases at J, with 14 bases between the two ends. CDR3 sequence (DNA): TGTGCCAGCAGTCGTCCTGGGACGGGCTACGAGCAGTACTTC. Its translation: CASSRPGTGYEQYF.

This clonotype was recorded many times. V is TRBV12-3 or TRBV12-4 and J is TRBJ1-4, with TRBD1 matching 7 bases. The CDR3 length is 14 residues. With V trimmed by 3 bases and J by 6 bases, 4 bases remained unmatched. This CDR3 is CASSFQGVDEKLFF. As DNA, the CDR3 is TGTGCCAGCAGTTTCCAGGGGGTCGATGAAAAACTGTTTTTT.

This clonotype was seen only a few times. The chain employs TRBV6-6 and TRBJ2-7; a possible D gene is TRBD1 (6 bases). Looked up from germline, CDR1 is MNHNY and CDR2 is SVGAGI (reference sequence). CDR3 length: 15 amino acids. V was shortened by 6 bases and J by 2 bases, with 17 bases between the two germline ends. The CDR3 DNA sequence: TGTGCCAGCAGCACAGGGCTCCCCGCGACCTACGAGCAGTACTTC. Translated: CASSTGLPATYEQYF.

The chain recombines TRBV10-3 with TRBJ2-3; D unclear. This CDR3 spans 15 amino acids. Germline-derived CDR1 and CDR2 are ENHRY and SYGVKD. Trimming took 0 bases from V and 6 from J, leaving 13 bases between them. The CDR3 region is CAISESNAAPDTQYF. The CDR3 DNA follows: TGTGCCATCAGTGAGTCGAATGCGGCCCCGGATACGCAGTATTTT.

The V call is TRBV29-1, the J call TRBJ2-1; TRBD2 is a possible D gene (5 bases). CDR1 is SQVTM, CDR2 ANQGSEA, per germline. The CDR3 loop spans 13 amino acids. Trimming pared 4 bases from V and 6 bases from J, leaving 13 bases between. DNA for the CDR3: TGCAGCGTTGCCTTACGTGGGAGCAATGAGCAGTTCTTC. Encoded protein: CSVALRGSNEQFF.

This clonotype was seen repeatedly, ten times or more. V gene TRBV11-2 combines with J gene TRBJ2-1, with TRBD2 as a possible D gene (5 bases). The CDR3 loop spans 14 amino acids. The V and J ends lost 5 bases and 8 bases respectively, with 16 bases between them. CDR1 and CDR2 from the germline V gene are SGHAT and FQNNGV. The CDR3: CASSRTTSGDEQFF. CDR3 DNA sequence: TGTGCCAGCAGCCGCACTACGTCCGGGGATGAGCAGTTCTTC.

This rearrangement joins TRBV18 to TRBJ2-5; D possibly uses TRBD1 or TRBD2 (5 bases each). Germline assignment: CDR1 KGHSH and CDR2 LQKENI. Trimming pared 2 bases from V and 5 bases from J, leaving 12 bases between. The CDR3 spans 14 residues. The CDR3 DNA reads TGTGCCAGCTCACCATTGCGGGCAGGGGAGACCCAGTACTTC. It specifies CASSPLRAGETQYF.

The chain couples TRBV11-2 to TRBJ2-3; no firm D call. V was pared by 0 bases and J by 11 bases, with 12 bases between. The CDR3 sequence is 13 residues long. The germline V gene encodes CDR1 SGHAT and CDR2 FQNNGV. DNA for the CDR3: TGTGCCAGCAGCTTAGATCGTACCAAGGGGCAGTATTTT. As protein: CASSLDRTKGQYF.

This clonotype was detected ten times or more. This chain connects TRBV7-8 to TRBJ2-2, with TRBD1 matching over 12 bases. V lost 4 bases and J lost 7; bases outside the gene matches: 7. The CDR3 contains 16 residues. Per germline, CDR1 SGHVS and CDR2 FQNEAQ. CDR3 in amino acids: CASSSRDRGLDGELFF. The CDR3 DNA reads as TGTGCCAGCAGCTCCCGGGACAGGGGGCTTGACGGGGAGCTGTTTTTT.

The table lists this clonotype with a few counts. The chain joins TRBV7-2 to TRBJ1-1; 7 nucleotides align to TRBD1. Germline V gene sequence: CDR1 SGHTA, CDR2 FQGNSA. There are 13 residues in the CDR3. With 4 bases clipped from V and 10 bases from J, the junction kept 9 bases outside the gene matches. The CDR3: CASSSNRGRVAFF. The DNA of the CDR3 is TGTGCCAGCAGCTCAAACAGGGGCAGGGTAGCTTTCTTT.